Listed here are 7 T cell receptor beta chains from one sample, sequenced in a study of vaccination effects on CD4 cells after COVID-19. These receptors' antigens are unknown. Clones were read by immunoSEQ multiplex PCR, and TCRdb kept only the in-frame ones, dropping some. The data contain under 35,000 clones, under 85% of them singletons. Viral peptide pool expansion of antigen-specific CD4+ T cells preceded sequencing in the ViraFEST assay. Once cultured for roughly nine days, the cells underwent separation to obtain CD4+ T cells. This individual contracted SARS-CoV-2 between March and December 2020, as verified by PCR. The sample consisted of CD4+ T cells from PBMCs cultured with a peptide pool, taken before COVID-19 vaccination. These receptors were collected from a human donor who had a prior SARS-CoV-2 infection.

J is TRBJ1-5 and V is TRBV5-6; tentatively, D is TRBD1 (5 bases). Germline assignment: CDR1 SGHDT and CDR2 YYEEEE. The CDR3 covers 14 residues. V lost 0 bases to trimming and J lost 10 bases, with 14 bases between them. CDR3 protein: CASSLGWGNRPQHF. CDR3 nucleotides: TGTGCCAGCAGCTTGGGTTGGGGGAATCGACCCCAGCATTTT.

The chain is built from TRBV10-3 and TRBJ1-1, with TRBD1 matching 8 bases. V shed 11 bases, J shed 3 bases, and the junction held 17 bases outside the gene matches. CDR1 is ENHRY and CDR2 is SYGVKD in the germline V gene. The CDR3 consists of 16 residues. For the CDR3, the DNA is TGTGCCTCGAGGGACGGGACAGGCCGAGGGGACACTGAAGCTTTCTTT. Translation: CASRDGTGRGDTEAFF.

The chain joins TRBV6-5 to TRBJ1-1; D may be TRBD1 (5 bases). This CDR3 is 13 amino acids long. V was cut by 7 bases and J by 11 bases, with 20 bases left in between. CDR1 and CDR2 (germline): MNHEY, SVGAGI. The CDR3 reads CASNRDSWQAAFF. CDR3 nucleotides: TGTGCCAGCAATCGGGACTCCTGGCAGGCGGCTTTCTTT.

The chain couples TRBV9 to TRBJ2-7; D remains unclear. Per the germline V gene, CDR1 is SGDLS and CDR2 is YYNGEE. The CDR3 runs to 13 residues. The germline V and J ends were trimmed by 4 bases and 2 bases, with 10 bases remaining between them. DNA for the CDR3: TGTGCCAGCAGCCCGGACGGTCCCTACGAGCAGTACTTC. Encoded protein: CASSPDGPYEQYF. The full variable domain, with the rest looked up from reference TRBV9 and TRBJ2-7, is DSGVTQTPKHLITATGQRVTLRCSPRSGDLSVYWYQQSLDQGLQFLIQYYNGEERAKGNILERFSAQQFPDLHSELNLSSLELGDSALYFCASSPDGPYEQYFGPGTRLTVT.

This clone was detected only once. This chain uses TRBV11-3 with TRBJ2-7, with 8 bases identical to TRBD2. Trimming at V came to 5 bases and at J to 6 bases, leaving 12 bases not matched to a gene. CDR3 size: 15 residues. From germline, CDR1 is SGHNT and CDR2 YENEEA. This CDR3 reads CASSPRSGGKGEQYF. CDR3 DNA sequence: TGTGCCAGCAGCCCAAGATCGGGAGGGAAAGGCGAGCAGTACTTC. Drawing the rest from reference TRBV11-3 and TRBJ2-7, the complete variable domain is EAGVVQSPRYKIIEKKQPVAFWCNPISGHNTLYWYLQNLGQGPELLIRYENEEAVDDSQLPKDRFSAERLKGVDSTLKIQPAELGDSAVYLCASSPRSGGKGEQYFGPGTRLTVT.

This chain joins TRBV25-1 and TRBJ2-1; maybe TRBD2 (6 bases). There are 13 residues in the CDR3. Per germline, CDR1 MGHDK and CDR2 SYGVNS. The ends were cut back, 6 bases at V and 2 bases at J, with 8 bases in the middle. The CDR3 DNA is TGTGCCAGCAGGGGACTGGCCTACAATGAGCAGTTCTTC. Its translation: CASRGLAYNEQFF.

The rearrangement links TRBV5-1 to TRBJ2-7; TRBD1 agrees at 11 bases. The CDR3 sequence is 15 residues long. Losses at the gene ends were 0 bases for V and 4 bases for J; bases not matched to a gene: 3. CDR1 and CDR2 from the germline V gene are SGHRS and YFSETQ. The DNA of the CDR3 is TGCGCCAGCAGCTTGGCCGGGACAGGGGGTTACGAGCAGTACTTC. Translated: CASSLAGTGGYEQYF.